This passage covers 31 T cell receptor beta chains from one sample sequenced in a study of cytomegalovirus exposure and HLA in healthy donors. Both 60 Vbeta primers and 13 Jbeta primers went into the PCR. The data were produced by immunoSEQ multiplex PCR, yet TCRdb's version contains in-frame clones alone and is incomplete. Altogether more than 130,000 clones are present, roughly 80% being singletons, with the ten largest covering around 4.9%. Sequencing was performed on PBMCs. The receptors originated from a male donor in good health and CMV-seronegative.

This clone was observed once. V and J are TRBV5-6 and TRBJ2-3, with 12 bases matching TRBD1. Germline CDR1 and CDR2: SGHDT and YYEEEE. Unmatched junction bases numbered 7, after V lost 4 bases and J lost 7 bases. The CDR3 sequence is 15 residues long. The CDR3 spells CASSISGTGGYTQYF. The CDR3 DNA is TGTGCCAGCAGCATATCCGGGACAGGGGGCTATACGCAGTATTTT.

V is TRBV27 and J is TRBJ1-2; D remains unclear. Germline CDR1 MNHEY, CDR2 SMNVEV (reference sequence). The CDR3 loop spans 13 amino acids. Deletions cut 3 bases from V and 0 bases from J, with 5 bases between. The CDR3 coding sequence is TGTGCCAGCAGTTTTAACTCTAACTATGGCTACACCTTC. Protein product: CASSFNSNYGYTF.

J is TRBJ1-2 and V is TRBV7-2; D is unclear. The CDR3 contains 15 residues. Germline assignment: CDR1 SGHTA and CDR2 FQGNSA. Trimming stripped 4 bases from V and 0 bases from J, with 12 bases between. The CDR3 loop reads CASSSYTATNYGYTF. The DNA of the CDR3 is TGTGCCAGCAGCTCGTACACCGCCACTAACTATGGCTACACCTTC.

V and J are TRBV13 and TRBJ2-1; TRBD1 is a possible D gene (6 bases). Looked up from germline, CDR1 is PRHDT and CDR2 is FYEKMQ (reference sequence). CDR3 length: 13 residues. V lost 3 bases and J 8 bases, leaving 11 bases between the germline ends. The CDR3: CASSLYRVHEQFF. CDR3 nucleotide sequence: TGTGCCAGCAGCTTGTACAGGGTCCATGAGCAGTTCTTC.

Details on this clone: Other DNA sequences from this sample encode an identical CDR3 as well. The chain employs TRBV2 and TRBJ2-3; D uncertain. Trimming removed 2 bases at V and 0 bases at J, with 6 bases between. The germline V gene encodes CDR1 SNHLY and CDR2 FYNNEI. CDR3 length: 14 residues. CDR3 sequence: CASSELTSTDTQYF. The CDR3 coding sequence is TGTGCCAGCAGTGAACTTACTAGCACAGATACGCAGTATTTT. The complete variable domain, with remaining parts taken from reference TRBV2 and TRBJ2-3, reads EPEVTQTPSHQVTQMGQEVILRCVPISNHLYFYWYRQILGQKVEFLVSFYNNEISEKSEIFDDQFSVERPDGSNFTLKIRSTKLEDSAMYFCASSELTSTDTQYFGPGTRLTVL.

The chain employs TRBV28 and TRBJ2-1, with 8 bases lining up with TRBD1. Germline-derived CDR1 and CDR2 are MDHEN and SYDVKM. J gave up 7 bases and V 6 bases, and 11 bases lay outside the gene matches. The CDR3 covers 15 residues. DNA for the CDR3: TGTGCCAGCAGCCCCTCGGGACAGGCTCAAAATGAGCAGTTCTTC. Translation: CASSPSGQAQNEQFF.

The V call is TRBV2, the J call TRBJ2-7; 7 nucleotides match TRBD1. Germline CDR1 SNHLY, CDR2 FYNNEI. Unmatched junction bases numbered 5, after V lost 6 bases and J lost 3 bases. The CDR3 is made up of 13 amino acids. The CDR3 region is CASRVDRDYEQYF. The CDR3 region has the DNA TGTGCCAGCAGGGTCGACAGGGACTACGAGCAGTACTTC.

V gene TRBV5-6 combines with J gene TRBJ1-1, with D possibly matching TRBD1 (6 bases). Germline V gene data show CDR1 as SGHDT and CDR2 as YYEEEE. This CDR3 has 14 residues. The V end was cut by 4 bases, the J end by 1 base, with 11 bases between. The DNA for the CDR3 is TGTGCCAGCAGCACAGGGACGGAGAACACTGAAGCTTTCTTT. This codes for CASSTGTENTEAFF.

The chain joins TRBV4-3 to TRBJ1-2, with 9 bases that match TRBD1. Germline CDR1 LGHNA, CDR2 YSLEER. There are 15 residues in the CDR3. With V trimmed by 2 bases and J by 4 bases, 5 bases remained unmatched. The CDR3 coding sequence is TGCGCCAGCAGCCAACGGGACAGGGAGGGCTATGGCTACACCTTC. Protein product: CASSQRDREGYGYTF.

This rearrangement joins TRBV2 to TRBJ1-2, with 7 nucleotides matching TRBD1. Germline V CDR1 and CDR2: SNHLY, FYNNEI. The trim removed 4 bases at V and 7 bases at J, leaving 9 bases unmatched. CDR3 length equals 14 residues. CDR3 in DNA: TGTGCCAGCAGTGGAGGGGGCGTGGGGAGTGGCTACACCTTC. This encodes CASSGGGVGSGYTF.

The CDR3: CTSSFGQNATNEKLFF. For the CDR3, the DNA is TGCACCAGCAGCTTTGGACAGAATGCAACTAATGAAAAACTGTTTTTT. This chain connects TRBV1 to TRBJ1-4; TRBD1 is the table's D call, not checked against the DNA. TRBV1 has pseudogene status. The CDR3 extends over 16 amino acids.

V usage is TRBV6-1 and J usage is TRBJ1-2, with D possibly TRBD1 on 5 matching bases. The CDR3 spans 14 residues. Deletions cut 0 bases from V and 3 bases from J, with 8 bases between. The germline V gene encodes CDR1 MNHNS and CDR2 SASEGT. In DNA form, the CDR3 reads TGTGCCAGCAGTGAAGCGGGGGGGGACTATGGCTACACCTTC. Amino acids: CASSEAGGDYGYTF.

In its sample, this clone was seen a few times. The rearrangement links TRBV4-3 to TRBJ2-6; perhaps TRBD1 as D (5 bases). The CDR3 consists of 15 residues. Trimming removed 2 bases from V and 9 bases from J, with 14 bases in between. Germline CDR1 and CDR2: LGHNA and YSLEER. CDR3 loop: CASSQSTGRGNVLTF. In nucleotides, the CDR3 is TGCGCCAGCAGCCAATCTACAGGAAGAGGCAACGTCCTGACTTTC.

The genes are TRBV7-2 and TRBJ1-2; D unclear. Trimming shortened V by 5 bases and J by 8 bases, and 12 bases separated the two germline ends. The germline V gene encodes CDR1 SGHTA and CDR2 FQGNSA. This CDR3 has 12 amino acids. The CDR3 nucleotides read TGTGCCAGCAGCGCTAATCGGCGGGGCTACACCTTC. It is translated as CASSANRRGYTF.

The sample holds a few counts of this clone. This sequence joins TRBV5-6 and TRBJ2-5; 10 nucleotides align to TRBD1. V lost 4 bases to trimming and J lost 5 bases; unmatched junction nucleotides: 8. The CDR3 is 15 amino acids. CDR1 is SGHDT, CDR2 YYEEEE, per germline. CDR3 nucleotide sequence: TGTGCCAGCAGCGTACCGGGACAGGGGCTCGAGACCCAGTACTTC. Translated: CASSVPGQGLETQYF.

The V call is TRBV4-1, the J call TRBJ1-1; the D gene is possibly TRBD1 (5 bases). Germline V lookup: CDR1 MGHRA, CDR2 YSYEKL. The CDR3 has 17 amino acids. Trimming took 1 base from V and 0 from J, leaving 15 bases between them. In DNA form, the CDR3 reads TGCGCCAGCAGCCAAGGGTGGGGGGATTTCATGAACACTGAAGCTTTCTTT. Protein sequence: CASSQGWGDFMNTEAFF.

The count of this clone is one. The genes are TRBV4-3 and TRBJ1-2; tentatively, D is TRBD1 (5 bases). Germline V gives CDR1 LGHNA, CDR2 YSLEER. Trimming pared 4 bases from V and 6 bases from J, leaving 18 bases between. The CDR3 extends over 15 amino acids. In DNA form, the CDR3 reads TGCGCCAGCAGCCCAGTTGGGGAGGGGAGGCATGGCTACACCTTC. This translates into CASSPVGEGRHGYTF.

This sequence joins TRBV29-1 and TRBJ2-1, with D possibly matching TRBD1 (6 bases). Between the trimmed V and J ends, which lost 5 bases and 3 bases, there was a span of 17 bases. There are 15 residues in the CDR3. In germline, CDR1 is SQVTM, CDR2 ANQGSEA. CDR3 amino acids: CSVIRVKGGYNEQFF. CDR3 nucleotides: TGCAGCGTTATCCGGGTCAAAGGGGGCTACAATGAGCAGTTCTTC.

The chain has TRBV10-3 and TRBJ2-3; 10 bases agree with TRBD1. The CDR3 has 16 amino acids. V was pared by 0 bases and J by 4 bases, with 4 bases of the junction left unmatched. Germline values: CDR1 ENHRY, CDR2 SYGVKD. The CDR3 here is CAISESRQGASDTQYF. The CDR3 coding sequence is TGTGCCATCAGTGAGTCGAGACAGGGGGCATCAGATACGCAGTATTTT.

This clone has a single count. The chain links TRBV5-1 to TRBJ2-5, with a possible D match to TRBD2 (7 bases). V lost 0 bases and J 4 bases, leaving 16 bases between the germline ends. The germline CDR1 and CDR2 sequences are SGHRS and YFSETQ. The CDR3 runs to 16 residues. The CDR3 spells CASSLAQGGARETQYF. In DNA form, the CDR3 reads TGCGCCAGCAGCTTGGCCCAAGGGGGGGCGAGAGAGACCCAGTACTTC. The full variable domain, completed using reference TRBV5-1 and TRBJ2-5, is KAGVTQTPRYLIKTRGQQVTLSCSPISGHRSVSWYQQTPGQGLQFLFEYFSETQRNKGNFPGRFSGRQFSNSRSEMNVSTLELGDSALYLCASSLAQGGARETQYFGPGTRLLVL.

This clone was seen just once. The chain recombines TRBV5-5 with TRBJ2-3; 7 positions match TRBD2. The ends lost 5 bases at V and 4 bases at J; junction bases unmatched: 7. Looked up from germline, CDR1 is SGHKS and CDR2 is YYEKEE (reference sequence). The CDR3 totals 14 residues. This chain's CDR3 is CASRTSGGADTQYF. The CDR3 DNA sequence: TGTGCCAGCAGAACTTCTGGGGGGGCAGATACGCAGTATTTT.

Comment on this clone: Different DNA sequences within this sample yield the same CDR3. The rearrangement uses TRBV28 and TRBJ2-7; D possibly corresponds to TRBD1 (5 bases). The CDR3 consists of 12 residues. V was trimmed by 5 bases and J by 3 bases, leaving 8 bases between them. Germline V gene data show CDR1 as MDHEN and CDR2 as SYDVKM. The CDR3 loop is CASSLQGYEQYF. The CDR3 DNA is TGTGCCAGCAGTCTCCAGGGCTACGAGCAGTACTTC. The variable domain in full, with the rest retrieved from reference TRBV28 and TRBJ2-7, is DVKVTQSSRYLVKRTGEKVFLECVQDMDHENMFWYRQDPGLGLRLIYFSYDVKMKEKGDIPEGYSVSREKKERFSLILESASTNQTSMYLCASSLQGYEQYFGPGTRLTVT.

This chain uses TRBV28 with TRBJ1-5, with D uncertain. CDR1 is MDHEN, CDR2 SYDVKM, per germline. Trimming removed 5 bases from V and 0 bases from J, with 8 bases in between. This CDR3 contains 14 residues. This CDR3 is CASSRTNSNQPQHF. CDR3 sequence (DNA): TGTGCCAGCAGTCGAACAAATAGCAATCAGCCCCAGCATTTT.

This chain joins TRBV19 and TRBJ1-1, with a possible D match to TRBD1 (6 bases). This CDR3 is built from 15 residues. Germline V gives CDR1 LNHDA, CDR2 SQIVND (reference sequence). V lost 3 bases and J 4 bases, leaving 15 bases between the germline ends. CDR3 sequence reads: CASSIPGTRGTEAFF. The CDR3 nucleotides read TGTGCCAGTAGTATCCCCGGGACCAGGGGCACTGAAGCTTTCTTT.

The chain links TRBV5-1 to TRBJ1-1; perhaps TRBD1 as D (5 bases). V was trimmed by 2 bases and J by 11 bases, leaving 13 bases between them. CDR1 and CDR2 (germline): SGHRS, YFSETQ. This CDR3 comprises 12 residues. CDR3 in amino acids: CASSLVGAGAFF. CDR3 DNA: TGCGCCAGCAGCTTAGTAGGGGCTGGTGCTTTCTTT.

CDR3 nucleotides: TGCGCCAGCAGCTTGGGGGAACGGGGTGTTGTAGCTTTCTTT. Translation: CASSLGERGVVAFF. The J gene is TRBJ1-1, the V gene TRBV5-1; D remains unclear. The V end lost 0 bases, the J end lost 10 bases, and 16 bases lay between the germline ends. CDR1 and CDR2 from the germline V gene are SGHRS and YFSETQ. The CDR3 sequence is 14 residues long.

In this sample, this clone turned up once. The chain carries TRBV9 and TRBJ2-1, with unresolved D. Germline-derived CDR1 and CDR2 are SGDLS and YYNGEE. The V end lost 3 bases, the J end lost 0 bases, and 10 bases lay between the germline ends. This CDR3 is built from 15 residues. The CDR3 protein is CASSAHLSSYNEQFF. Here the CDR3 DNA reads TGTGCCAGCAGCGCTCACCTCAGCTCCTACAATGAGCAGTTCTTC. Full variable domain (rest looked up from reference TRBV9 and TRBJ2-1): DSGVTQTPKHLITATGQRVTLRCSPRSGDLSVYWYQQSLDQGLQFLIQYYNGEERAKGNILERFSAQQFPDLHSELNLSSLELGDSALYFCASSAHLSSYNEQFFGPGTRLTVL.

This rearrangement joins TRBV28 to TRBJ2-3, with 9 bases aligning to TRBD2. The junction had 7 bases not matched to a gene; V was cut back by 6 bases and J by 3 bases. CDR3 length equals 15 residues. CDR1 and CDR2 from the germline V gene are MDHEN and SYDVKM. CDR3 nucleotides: TGTGCCAGCAGGAGTTTTAGCGGGGGTACAGATACGCAGTATTTT. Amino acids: CASRSFSGGTDTQYF.

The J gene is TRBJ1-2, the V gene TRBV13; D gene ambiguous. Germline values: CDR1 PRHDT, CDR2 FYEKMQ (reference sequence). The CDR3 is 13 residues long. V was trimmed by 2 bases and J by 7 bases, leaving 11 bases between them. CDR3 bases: TGTGCCAGCAGCTTAAGAGGCTCGGGTGGCTACACCTTC. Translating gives CASSLRGSGGYTF. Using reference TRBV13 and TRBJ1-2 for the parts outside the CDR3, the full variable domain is AAGVIQSPRHLIKEKRETATLKCYPIPRHDTVYWYQQGPGQDPQFLISFYEKMQSDKGSIPDRFSAQQFSDYHSELNMSSLELGDSALYFCASSLRGSGGYTFGSGTRLTVV.

The CDR3 spells CASSLEAGGYNEQFF. In DNA, the CDR3 is TGTGCCAGCAGCTTGGAGGCCGGCGGCTACAATGAGCAGTTCTTC. The chain links TRBV5-8 to TRBJ2-1; no firm D call. Per germline, CDR1 SGHTS and CDR2 YDEGEE. This CDR3 comprises 15 residues. V dropped 0 bases and J dropped 3 bases, with 10 bases sitting between them.

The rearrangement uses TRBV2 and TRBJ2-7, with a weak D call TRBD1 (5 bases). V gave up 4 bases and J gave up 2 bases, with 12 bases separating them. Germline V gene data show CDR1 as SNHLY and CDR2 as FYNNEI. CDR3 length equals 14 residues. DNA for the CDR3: TGTGCCAGCAGTGGCCAGGGCAGCGCCTACGAGCAGTACTTC. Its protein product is CASSGQGSAYEQYF.